A single sample gave rise to the 20 T cell receptor beta chains below, sequenced in a study of T cell repertoires in cytomegalovirus infection. TCRdb itself ran the reads through MiXCR, one entry per CDR3 protein. Among approximately 300,000 distinct CDR3 sequences, roughly 25% were seen once, and the ten largest hold more than 10%. What these receptors recognize is not known. The specimen comprised cultured PBMCs, sampled from culture after CMV antigen stimulation. These receptors originate from a human donor in good health (CMV status not recorded). Some clones in this sample may be carry-over from other donors' samples.

The chain carries TRBV27 and TRBJ2-2, with 13 bases identical to TRBD2. Germline trimming cut 6 bases from V and 0 bases from J; bases unmatched to any gene: 7. Per germline, CDR1 MNHEY and CDR2 SMNVEV (reference sequence). This CDR3 spans 18 amino acids. CDR3 region: CASSMGLAGYPNTGELFF. CDR3 in DNA: TGTGCCAGCAGCATGGGACTAGCGGGATACCCGAACACCGGGGAGCTGTTTTTT.

This clonotype was observed a few times. The chain carries TRBV6-6 and TRBJ2-7; 13 bases are a match to TRBD2. The J segment lost 3 bases and the V segment lost 7 bases, leaving 6 bases of the junction unmatched. The CDR3 loop spans 15 amino acids. Germline CDR1 MNHNY, CDR2 SVGAGI (reference sequence). CDR3 nucleotide sequence: TGTGCCAGCAATCCCGGACTAGCGGGAGTCTACGAGCAGTACGTC. Translation gives CASNPGLAGVYEQYV.

This clonotype was seen more than once but under ten times. V is TRBV7-4 and J is TRBJ1-2; weak D call: TRBD1 (6 bases). The CDR3 runs 15 residues. The V gene lost 5 bases and the J gene lost 4 bases, with 17 bases spanning the gap. Germline V CDR1 and CDR2: SGHVT, SQSDAQ. The CDR3 DNA is TGTGCCAGCAGCCCAGTGGGGGGCGCCTCCTATGGCTACACCTTC. Translation: CASSPVGGASYGYTF. Full variable domain (outside the CDR3, taken from reference TRBV7-4 and TRBJ1-2): GAGVSQSPRYKVAKRGRDVALRCDSISGHVTLYWYRQTLGQGSEVLTYSQSDAQRDKSGRPSGRFSAERPERSVSTLKIQRTEQGDSAVYLCASSPVGGASYGYTFGSGTRLTVV.

The chain links TRBV7-9 to TRBJ2-1, with 7 nucleotides matching TRBD2. Unmatched junction bases numbered 5, after V lost 2 bases and J lost 4 bases. The CDR3 contains 15 residues. Looked up from germline, CDR1 is SEHNR and CDR2 is FQNEAQ (reference sequence). CDR3 bases: TGTGCCAGCAGCTTACGGGGGAGGGATTACAATGAGCAGTTCTTC. As protein: CASSLRGRDYNEQFF.

The chain recombines TRBV12-3 or TRBV12-4 with TRBJ1-3; TRBD1 aligns across 10 bases. The CDR3 loop spans 17 amino acids. J gave up 2 bases and V 5 bases, and 9 bases lay outside the gene matches. CDR3 bases: TGTGCCAGCAGTAAAACCGGGACAGGGGAAGCTGGAAACACCATATATTTT. Residues: CASSKTGTGEAGNTIYF.

This clonotype has a handful of counts. This chain connects TRBV14 to TRBJ2-3; 9 nucleotides match TRBD1. CDR1 is SGHDN, CDR2 FVKESK, per germline. The CDR3 extends over 15 amino acids. The ends lost 5 bases at V and 2 bases at J; junction bases unmatched: 5. CDR3 bases: TGTGCCAGCAGCTTCGACAGGGGGTCCACAGATACGCAGTATTTT. Protein product: CASSFDRGSTDTQYF.

The V gene is TRBV6-2 or TRBV6-3, the J gene TRBJ2-1; D gene ambiguous. Looked up from germline, CDR1 is MNHEY and CDR2 is SVGEGT. The V end lost 2 bases, the J end lost 6 bases, and 5 bases lay between the germline ends. This CDR3 has 12 amino acids. The DNA of the CDR3 is TGTGCCAGCAGTTACCCGAGCAATGAGCAGTTCTTC. Translating it yields CASSYPSNEQFF.

Concerning this clonotype: It may be a read error: a sequence one base away is much more abundant. The rearrangement uses TRBV6-6 and TRBJ1-6; the match to TRBD1 covers 7 bases. J was trimmed by 9 bases and V by 2 bases; bases with no gene match: 7. CDR1 and CDR2 from the germline V gene are MNHNY and SVGAGI (reference sequence). The CDR3 covers 15 residues. In DNA, the CDR3 is TGTGCCAGCAGTTACGAGGGGGCGGTTGGTTCACCCCTCCACTTT. Protein: CASSYEGAVGSPLHF.

This clonotype has only a few counts. V usage is TRBV19 and J usage is TRBJ2-1; no reliable D call. V lost 1 base and J lost 0, with 4 bases in between. CDR1 and CDR2 (germline): LNHDA, SQIVND (reference sequence). The CDR3 is made up of 14 amino acids. CDR3 in amino acids: CASSIGISYNEQFF. The CDR3 DNA is TGTGCCAGTAGTATAGGAATCTCCTACAATGAGCAGTTCTTC. Filled out from reference TRBV19 and TRBJ2-1, the complete variable domain reads DGGITQSPKYLFRKEGQNVTLSCEQNLNHDAMYWYRQDPGQGLRLIYYSQIVNDFQKGDIAEGYSVSREKKESFPLTVTSAQKNPTAFYLCASSIGISYNEQFFGPGTRLTVL.

This clonotype was observed many times. The rearrangement joins TRBV20-1 to TRBJ2-1; D possibly corresponds to TRBD1 (6 bases). The V end was cut by 2 bases, the J end by 7 bases, with 12 bases between. The CDR3 loop spans 13 amino acids. Germline V lookup: CDR1 DFQATT, CDR2 SNEGSKA (reference sequence). CDR3 sequence (DNA): TGCAGTGCTAGACCGTCAAGGGGGAATGAGCAGTTCTTC. Its protein is CSARPSRGNEQFF.

This rearrangement joins TRBV7-9 to TRBJ2-1, with TRBD2 identical over 11 bases. Germline trimming cut 2 bases from V and 9 bases from J; bases unmatched to any gene: 6. Germline-derived CDR1 and CDR2 are SEHNR and FQNEAQ (reference sequence). This CDR3 spans 15 amino acids. The CDR3 DNA is TGTGCCAGCAGCTTAAGTAGCGGGAGGGCAGGTGAGCAGTTCTTC. Its translation is CASSLSSGRAGEQFF. The whole variable domain, filled in from reference TRBV7-9 and TRBJ2-1, reads DTGVSQNPRHKITKRGQNVTFRCDPISEHNRLYWYRQTLGQGPEFLTYFQNEAQLEKSRLLSDRFSAERPKGSFSTLEIQRTEQGDSAMYLCASSLSSGRAGEQFFGPGTRLTVL.

This clonotype has a handful of counts. The chain combines TRBV10-3 with TRBJ1-1; D gene unclear. The V and J ends lost 4 bases and 0 bases respectively, with 9 bases between them. Germline V gene data show CDR1 as ENHRY and CDR2 as SYGVKD. The CDR3 has 14 amino acids. CDR3 bases: TGTGCCATCAGTGGTAAAGGAATGAACACTGAAGCTTTCTTT. Translated: CAISGKGMNTEAFF.

This clonotype was seen repeatedly, ten times or more. The V and J genes are TRBV7-6 and TRBJ1-1; D is unclear. V was pared by 2 bases and J by 1 base, with 17 bases between. Per the germline V gene, CDR1 is SGHVS and CDR2 is FNYEAQ. The CDR3 has 17 residues. CDR3 bases: TGTGCCAGCAGCTTACGGGTCGAATACCCGTGGAACACTGAAGCTTTCTTT. Protein sequence: CASSLRVEYPWNTEAFF.

By sample share, this clonotype is medium-sized. J is TRBJ1-5 and V is TRBV28; maybe TRBD1 (5 bases). In germline, CDR1 is MDHEN, CDR2 SYDVKM. The CDR3 has 14 residues. Trimming took 5 bases from V and 2 from J, leaving 10 bases between them. CDR3 region: CASSPIQGNQPQHF. CDR3 DNA sequence: TGTGCCAGCAGTCCTATACAGGGCAATCAGCCCCAGCATTTT.

The rearrangement links TRBV10-2 to TRBJ2-5, with TRBD1 identical over 8 bases. Trimming at V came to 6 bases and at J to 5 bases, leaving 11 bases not matched to a gene. Per the germline V gene, CDR1 is WSHSY and CDR2 is SAAADI. CDR3 length: 15 amino acids. The CDR3 DNA follows: TGCGCCAGCAGGACGTTCCAGGGGGCGACGGAGACCCAGTACTTC. This codes for CASRTFQGATETQYF.

The chain employs TRBV5-1 and TRBJ2-1; D is tentatively TRBD1 or TRBD2 (5 bases each). V lost 0 bases and J 5 bases, leaving 15 bases between the germline ends. In germline, CDR1 is SGHRS, CDR2 YFSETQ. This CDR3 region has 16 residues. CDR3 bases: TGCGCCAGCAGCTTGGGACCGGGGAGAGGGGACAATGAGCAGTTCTTC. Protein sequence: CASSLGPGRGDNEQFF.

This clonotype was counted at least ten times. The V and J genes are TRBV7-9 and TRBJ2-5; 9 bases agree with TRBD2. The CDR3 consists of 17 residues. The junction had 8 bases not matched to a gene; V was cut back by 0 bases and J by 3 bases. Germline V CDR1 and CDR2: SEHNR, FQNEAQ (reference sequence). In DNA, the CDR3 is TGTGCCAGCAGCTTAGCTAAGACTAGCGGCTTAAAAGAGACCCAGTACTTC. Translation: CASSLAKTSGLKETQYF.

This clonotype was seen a few times. This chain connects TRBV28 to TRBJ2-1, with D tentatively TRBD1 (6 bases). V was pared by 4 bases and J by 0 bases, with 10 bases between. The CDR3 consists of 15 residues. Germline loops: CDR1 MDHEN, CDR2 SYDVKM. The CDR3 nucleotides are TGTGCCAGCAGTTCTCCCAGGGGCTCCTACAATGAGCAGTTCTTC. Its translation: CASSSPRGSYNEQFF.

The rearrangement links TRBV7-9 to TRBJ2-7, with D tentatively TRBD1 (6 bases). Germline V gene lookup returns CDR1 SEHNR and CDR2 FQNEAQ (reference sequence). Trimming pared 5 bases from V and 6 bases from J, leaving 11 bases between. The CDR3 covers 12 residues. CDR3 DNA sequence: TGTGCCAGCAGCACGACAGGTCTCGAGCAGTACTTC. Translating gives CASSTTGLEQYF.

The V and J genes are TRBV6-4 and TRBJ2-2; D is possibly TRBD1 or TRBD2 (5 bases each). Looked up from germline, CDR1 is MRHNA and CDR2 is SNTAGT. The V end was cut by 8 bases, the J end by 2 bases, with 9 bases between. The CDR3 contains 13 residues. DNA of the CDR3: TGTGCCAGCGGCCGGGACAACACCGGGGAGCTGTTTTTT. It translates to CASGRDNTGELFF.